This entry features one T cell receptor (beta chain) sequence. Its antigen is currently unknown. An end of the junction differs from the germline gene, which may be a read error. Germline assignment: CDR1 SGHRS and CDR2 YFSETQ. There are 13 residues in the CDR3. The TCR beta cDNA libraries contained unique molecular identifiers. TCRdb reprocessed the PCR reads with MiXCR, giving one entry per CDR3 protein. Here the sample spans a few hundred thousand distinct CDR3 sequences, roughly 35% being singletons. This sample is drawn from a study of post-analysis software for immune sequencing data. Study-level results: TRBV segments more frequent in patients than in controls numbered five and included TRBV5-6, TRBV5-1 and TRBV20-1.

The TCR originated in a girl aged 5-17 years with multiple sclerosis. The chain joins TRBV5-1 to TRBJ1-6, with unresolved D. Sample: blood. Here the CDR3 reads CASSLDTNSPPHF. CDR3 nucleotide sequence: TGCGCCAGCAGCTTGGACACTAATTCACCCCCCCACTTT.